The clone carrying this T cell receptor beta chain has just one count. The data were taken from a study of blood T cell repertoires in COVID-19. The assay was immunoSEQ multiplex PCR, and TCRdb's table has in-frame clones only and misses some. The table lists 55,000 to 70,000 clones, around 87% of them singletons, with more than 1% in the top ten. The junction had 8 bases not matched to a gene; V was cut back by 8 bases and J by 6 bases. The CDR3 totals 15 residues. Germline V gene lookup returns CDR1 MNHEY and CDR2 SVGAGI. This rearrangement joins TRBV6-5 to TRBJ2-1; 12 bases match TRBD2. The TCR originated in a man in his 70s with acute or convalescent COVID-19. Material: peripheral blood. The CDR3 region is CASGRSTSGSNEQFF. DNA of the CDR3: TGTGCCAGCGGACGATCGACTAGCGGGAGCAATGAGCAGTTCTTC.